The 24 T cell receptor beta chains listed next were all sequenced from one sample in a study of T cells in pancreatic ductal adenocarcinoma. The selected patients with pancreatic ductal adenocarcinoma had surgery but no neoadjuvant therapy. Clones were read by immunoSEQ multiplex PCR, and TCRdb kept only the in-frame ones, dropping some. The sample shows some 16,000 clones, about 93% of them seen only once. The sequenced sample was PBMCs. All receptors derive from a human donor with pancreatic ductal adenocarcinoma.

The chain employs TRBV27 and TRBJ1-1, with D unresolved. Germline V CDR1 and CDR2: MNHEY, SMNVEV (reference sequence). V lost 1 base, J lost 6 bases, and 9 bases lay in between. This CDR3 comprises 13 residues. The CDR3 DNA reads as TGTGCCAGCAGTTTATATCCCGGGTCTGAAGCTTTCTTT. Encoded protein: CASSLYPGSEAFF.

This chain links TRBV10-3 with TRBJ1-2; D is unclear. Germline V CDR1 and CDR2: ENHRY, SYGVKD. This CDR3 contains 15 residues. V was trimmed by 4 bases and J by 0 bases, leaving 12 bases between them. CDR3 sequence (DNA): TGTGCCATCAGTGGCATGGGGTCCGCTAACTATGGCTACACCTTC. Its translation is CAISGMGSANYGYTF.

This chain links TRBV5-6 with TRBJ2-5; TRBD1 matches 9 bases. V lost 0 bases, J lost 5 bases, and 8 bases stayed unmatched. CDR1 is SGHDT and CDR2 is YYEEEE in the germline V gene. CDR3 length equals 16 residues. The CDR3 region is CASSLALPGQGETQYF. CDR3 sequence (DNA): TGTGCCAGCAGCTTGGCCCTCCCGGGACAGGGCGAGACCCAGTACTTC.

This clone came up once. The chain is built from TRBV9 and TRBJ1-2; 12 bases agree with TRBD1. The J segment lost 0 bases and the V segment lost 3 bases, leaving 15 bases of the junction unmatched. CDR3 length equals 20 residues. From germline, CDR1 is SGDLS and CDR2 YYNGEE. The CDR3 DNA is TGTGCCAGCAGCGCCGGGACAGGGGGCGGTTTAAATTCAGCTAACTATGGCTACACCTTC. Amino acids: CASSAGTGGGLNSANYGYTF.

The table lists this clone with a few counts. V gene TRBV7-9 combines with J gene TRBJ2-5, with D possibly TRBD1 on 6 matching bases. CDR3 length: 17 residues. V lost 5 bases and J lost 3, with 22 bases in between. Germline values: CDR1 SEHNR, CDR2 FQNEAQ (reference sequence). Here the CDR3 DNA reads TGTGCCAGCAGCGCACAAGGACAGAGAGGGGTGGAAGAGACCCAGTACTTC. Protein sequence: CASSAQGQRGVEETQYF.

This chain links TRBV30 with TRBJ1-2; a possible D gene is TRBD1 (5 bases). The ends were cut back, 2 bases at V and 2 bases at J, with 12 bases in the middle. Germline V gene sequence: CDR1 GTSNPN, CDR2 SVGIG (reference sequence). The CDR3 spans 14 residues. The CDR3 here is CAWSHQGGNYGYTF. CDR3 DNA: TGTGCCTGGAGTCACCAGGGTGGAAACTATGGCTACACCTTC. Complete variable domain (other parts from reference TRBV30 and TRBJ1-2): SQTIHQWPATLVQPVGSPLSLECTVEGTSNPNLYWYRQAAGRGLQLLFYSVGIGQISSEVPQNLSASRPQDRQFILSSKKLLLSDSGFYLCAWSHQGGNYGYTFGSGTRLTVV.

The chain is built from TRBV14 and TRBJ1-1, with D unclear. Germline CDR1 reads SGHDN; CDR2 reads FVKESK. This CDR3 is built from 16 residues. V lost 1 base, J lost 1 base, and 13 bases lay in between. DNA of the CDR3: TGTGCCAGCAGCCAAGGGTTTATACGGACGAACACTGAAGCTTTCTTT. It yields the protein CASSQGFIRTNTEAFF.

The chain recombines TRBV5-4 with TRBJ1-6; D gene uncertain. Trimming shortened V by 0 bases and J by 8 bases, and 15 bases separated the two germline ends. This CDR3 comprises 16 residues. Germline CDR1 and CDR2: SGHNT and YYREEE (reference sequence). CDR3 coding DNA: TGTGCCAGCAGCTTGGCCGCGAGAGGGAGGGATTCACCCCTCCACTTT. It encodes CASSLAARGRDSPLHF.

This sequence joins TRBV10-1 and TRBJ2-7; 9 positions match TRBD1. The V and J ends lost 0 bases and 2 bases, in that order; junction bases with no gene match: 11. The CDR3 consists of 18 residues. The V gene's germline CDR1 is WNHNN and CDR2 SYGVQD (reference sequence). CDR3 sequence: CASSESMDRGGRAYEQYF. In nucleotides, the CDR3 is TGCGCCAGCAGTGAGTCGATGGACAGGGGAGGTAGGGCCTACGAGCAGTACTTC.

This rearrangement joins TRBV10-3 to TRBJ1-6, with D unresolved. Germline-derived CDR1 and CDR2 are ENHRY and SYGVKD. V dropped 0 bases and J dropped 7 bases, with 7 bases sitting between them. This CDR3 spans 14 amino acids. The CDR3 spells CAISESTGNSPLHF. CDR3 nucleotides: TGTGCCATCAGTGAGTCGACGGGGAATTCACCCCTCCACTTT.

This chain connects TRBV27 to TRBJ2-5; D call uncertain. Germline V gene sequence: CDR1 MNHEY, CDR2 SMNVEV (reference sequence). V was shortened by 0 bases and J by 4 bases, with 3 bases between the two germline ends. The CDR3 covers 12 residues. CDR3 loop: CASSLSRETQYF. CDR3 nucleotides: TGTGCCAGCAGTTTATCACGAGAGACCCAGTACTTC.

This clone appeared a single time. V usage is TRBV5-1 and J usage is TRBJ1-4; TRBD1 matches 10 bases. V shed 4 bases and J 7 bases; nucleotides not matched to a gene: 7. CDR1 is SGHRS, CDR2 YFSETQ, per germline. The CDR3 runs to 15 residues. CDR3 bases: TGCGCCAGCAGCCCTGACAGGGGGCGAGGTGAAAAACTGTTTTTT. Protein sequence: CASSPDRGRGEKLFF. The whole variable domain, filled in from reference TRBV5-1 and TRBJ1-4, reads KAGVTQTPRYLIKTRGQQVTLSCSPISGHRSVSWYQQTPGQGLQFLFEYFSETQRNKGNFPGRFSGRQFSNSRSEMNVSTLELGDSALYLCASSPDRGRGEKLFFGSGTQLSVL.

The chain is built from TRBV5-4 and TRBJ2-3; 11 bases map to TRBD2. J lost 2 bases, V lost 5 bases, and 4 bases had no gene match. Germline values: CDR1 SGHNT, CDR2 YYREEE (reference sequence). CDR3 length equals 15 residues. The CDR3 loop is CASRAGLAVTDTQYF. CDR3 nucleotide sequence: TGTGCCAGCAGGGCGGGACTAGCGGTCACAGATACGCAGTATTTT.

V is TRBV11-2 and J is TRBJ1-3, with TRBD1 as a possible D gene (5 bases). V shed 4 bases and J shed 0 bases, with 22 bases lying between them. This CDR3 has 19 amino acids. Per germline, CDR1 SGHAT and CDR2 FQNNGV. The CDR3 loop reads CASSSHFGQGKSSGNTIYF. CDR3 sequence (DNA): TGTGCCAGCAGCTCCCATTTTGGCCAGGGCAAAAGCTCTGGAAACACCATATATTTT.

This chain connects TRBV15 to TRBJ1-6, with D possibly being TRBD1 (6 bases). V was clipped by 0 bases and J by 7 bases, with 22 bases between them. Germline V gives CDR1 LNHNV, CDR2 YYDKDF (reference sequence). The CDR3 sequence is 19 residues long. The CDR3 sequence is CATSRDHFSGAYTNSPLHF. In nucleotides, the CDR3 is TGTGCCACCAGCAGAGATCATTTTTCAGGGGCCTACACGAATTCACCCCTCCACTTT.

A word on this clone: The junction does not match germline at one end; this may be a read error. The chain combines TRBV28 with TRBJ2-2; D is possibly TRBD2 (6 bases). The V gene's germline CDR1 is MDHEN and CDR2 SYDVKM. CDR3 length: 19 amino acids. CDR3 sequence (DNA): TGTGCCAGCAGCCCCCGGGGGTTCGGAGGGCTTAGGAACCCCGGGGAGCTGTTTTTT. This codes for CASSPRGFGGLRNPGELFF.

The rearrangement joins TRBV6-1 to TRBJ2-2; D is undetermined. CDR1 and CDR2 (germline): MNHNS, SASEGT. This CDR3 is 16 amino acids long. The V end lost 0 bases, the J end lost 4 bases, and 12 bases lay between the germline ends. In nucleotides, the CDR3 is TGTGCCAGCAGTGAAGCGCGACGGGCGCGCACCGGGGAGCTGTTTTTT. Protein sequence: CASSEARRARTGELFF.

CDR3 protein: CASSDGGVAANEQFF. The CDR3 coding sequence is TGTGCCAGCAGTGACGGCGGGGTCGCCGCCAATGAGCAGTTCTTC. The chain employs TRBV6-1 and TRBJ2-1; a possible D gene is TRBD2 (6 bases). This CDR3 has 15 amino acids. V lost 3 bases and J 6 bases, leaving 15 bases between the germline ends. Germline assignment: CDR1 MNHNS and CDR2 SASEGT.

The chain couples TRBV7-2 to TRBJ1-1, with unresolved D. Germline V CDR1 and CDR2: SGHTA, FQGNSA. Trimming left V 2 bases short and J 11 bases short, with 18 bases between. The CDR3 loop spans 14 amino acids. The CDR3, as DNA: TGTGCCAGCAGCTTAAACTTCTTGGCTCACGCGGCTTTCTTT. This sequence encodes CASSLNFLAHAAFF.

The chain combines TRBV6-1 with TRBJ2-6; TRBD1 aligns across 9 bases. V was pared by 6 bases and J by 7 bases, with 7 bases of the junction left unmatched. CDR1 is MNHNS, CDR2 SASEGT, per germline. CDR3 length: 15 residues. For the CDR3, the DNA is TGTGCCAGCAGGGATCGGACAGGGGATGCCAACGTCCTGACTTTC. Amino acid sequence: CASRDRTGDANVLTF.

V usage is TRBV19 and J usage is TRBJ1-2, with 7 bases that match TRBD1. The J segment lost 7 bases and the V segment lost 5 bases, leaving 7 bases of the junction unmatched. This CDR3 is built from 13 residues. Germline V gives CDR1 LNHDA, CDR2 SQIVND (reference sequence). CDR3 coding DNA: TGTGCCAGTAGTCCGACAGGGACCGGTGGCTACACCTTC. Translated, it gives CASSPTGTGGYTF.

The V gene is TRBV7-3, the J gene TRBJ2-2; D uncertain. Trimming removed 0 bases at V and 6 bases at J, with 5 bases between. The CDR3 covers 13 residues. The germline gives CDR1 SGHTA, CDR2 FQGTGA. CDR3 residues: CASSLTVAGELFF. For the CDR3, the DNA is TGTGCCAGCAGCTTAACAGTGGCCGGGGAGCTGTTTTTT.

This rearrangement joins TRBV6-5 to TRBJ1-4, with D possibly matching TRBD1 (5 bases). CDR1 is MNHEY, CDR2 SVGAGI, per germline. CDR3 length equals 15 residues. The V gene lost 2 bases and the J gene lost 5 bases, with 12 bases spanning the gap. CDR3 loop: CASSYGGTPNEKLFF. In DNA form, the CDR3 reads TGTGCCAGCAGTTACGGGGGGACTCCAAATGAAAAACTGTTTTTT.

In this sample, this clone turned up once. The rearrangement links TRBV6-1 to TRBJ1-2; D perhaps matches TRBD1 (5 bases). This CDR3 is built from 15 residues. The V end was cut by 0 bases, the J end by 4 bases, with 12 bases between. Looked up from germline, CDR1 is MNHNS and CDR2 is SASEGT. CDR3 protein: CASSEAWGEAYGYTF. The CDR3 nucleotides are TGTGCCAGCAGTGAAGCGTGGGGGGAGGCCTATGGCTACACCTTC.